The text below deals with one TCR beta chain. This sample was taken from a study of blood T cell repertoires in COVID-19. Study-level background: PBMCs, B-cell-depleted T cells, or T cells provided the cDNA or gDNA that made up the material.

Authors' methods: Reference gene primer amplification gave estimated nucleated cell counts. TCRdb's copy holds only in-frame clones and misses some; the assay was immunoSEQ multiplex PCR. That table gives V, J and clone size, and the DNA gave D and trimming. The data hold about 94,000 clones, with 75% to 85% observed a single time. The clonotype originates from a human donor in a cohort sampled during active COVID-19. The specimen was peripheral blood.

The CDR3 DNA reads as TGTGCCAGCAGTGTCGGTTCCACCTACGAGCAGTACTTC. It yields the protein CASSVGSTYEQYF. V is TRBV12-3 or TRBV12-4 and J is TRBJ2-7; D uncertain. The V and J ends lost 5 bases and 2 bases respectively, with 10 bases between them. This CDR3 comprises 13 residues.